This T cell receptor (beta chain) was identified in a study of regulatory T cells in long-lasting Graves disease. This clonotype was recorded many times. The sample's time point: newly diagnosed GD, antithyroid drugs for less than 3 months. Isolated PBMC RNA provided the starting material for the TCR library. The V gene's germline CDR1 is SQVTM and CDR2 ANQGSEA. CDR3 length: 13 residues. Trimming shortened V by 0 bases and J by 4 bases, and 10 bases separated the two germline ends. Arm-PCR of CDR3 regions and iRepertoire HTBI primers were the basis on which TCR beta libraries were built. TCRdb reprocessed the multiplex PCR reads with MiXCR, giving one entry per CDR3 protein. The data hold 530,000 or so distinct CDR3 sequences, with approximately 16% observed a single time. These data were also filed under a second study, of T cells in Graves' hyperthyroidism and ophthalmopathy.

The genes are TRBV29-1 and TRBJ2-7; D perhaps matches TRBD2 (6 bases). The input for sequencing was peripheral blood mononuclear cells (PBMCs), taken at new diagnosis, from a patient treated with antithyroid drugs. The sequence was obtained from a man between 18 and 35 years old with Graves disease. This chain's CDR3 is CSVEDGREYEQYF. The CDR3 bases are TGCAGCGTTGAAGACGGGAGAGAATACGAGCAGTACTTC.